This entry lists 22 T cell receptor beta chains sequenced from one sample in a study of T cell responses to AZD1222 COVID-19 vaccine. Sequenced by immunoSEQ multiplex PCR; TCRdb stores in-frame clones only, minus some. The repertoire holds 100,000 to 150,000 clones, with roughly 88% as singletons. The input for sequencing was peripheral blood, taken on day 0 of AZD1222 vaccination. All receptors come from an adult in good health.

The chain uses TRBV7-3 and TRBJ2-3, with D perhaps matching TRBD1 (6 bases). The CDR3 has 14 amino acids. Germline CDR1 SGHTA, CDR2 FQGTGA. V lost 4 bases and J lost 7, with 15 bases in between. CDR3 residues: CASSWGLGANTQYF. In nucleotides, the CDR3 is TGTGCCAGCAGCTGGGGGTTGGGGGCGAATACGCAGTATTTT.

The chain combines TRBV7-9 with TRBJ1-1; the match to TRBD1 covers 7 bases. Germline CDR1 reads SEHNR; CDR2 reads FQNEAQ (reference sequence). Trimming took 6 bases from V and 4 from J; bases not matched to a gene: 11. There are 15 residues in the CDR3. The CDR3 DNA reads TGTGCCAGCAGACCTCCGGGACAGACATCCACTGAAGCTTTCTTT. Translated: CASRPPGQTSTEAFF.

The chain combines TRBV27 with TRBJ1-2, with 7 bases matching TRBD1. CDR1 is MNHEY, CDR2 SMNVEV, per germline (reference sequence). The CDR3 contains 14 residues. The V segment lost 5 bases and the J segment 0 bases; nucleotides outside the gene matches: 3. DNA of the CDR3: TGTGCCAGCAGTAGTACAGGGGCTAACTATGGCTACACCTTC. Its translation is CASSSTGANYGYTF.

This clone occurred a few times. The chain combines TRBV7-2 with TRBJ2-7; D might be TRBD1 or TRBD2, each matching 5 bases. V lost 5 bases and J 2 bases, leaving 19 bases between the germline ends. The CDR3 length is 16 residues. Germline loops: CDR1 SGHTA, CDR2 FQGNSA. CDR3 protein: CASSPHGAGRAYEQYF. CDR3 nucleotide sequence: TGTGCCAGCAGCCCCCACGGGGCAGGTCGAGCCTACGAGCAGTACTTC.

The rearrangement uses TRBV7-2 and TRBJ1-2; maybe TRBD1 (5 bases). V shed 3 bases and J shed 8 bases, with 16 bases lying between them. CDR1 is SGHTA and CDR2 is FQGNSA in the germline V gene. The CDR3 sequence is 14 residues long. The CDR3 loop is CASSFAGDPGGYTF. The DNA for the CDR3 is TGTGCCAGCAGCTTCGCCGGGGACCCGGGAGGCTACACCTTC.

The rearrangement uses TRBV15 and TRBJ2-2, with D tentatively TRBD2 (5 bases). V shed 5 bases and J shed 1 base, with 11 bases lying between them. This CDR3 spans 15 amino acids. Germline CDR1 reads LNHNV; CDR2 reads YYDKDF (reference sequence). Here the CDR3 reads CATSDKGVNTGELFF. CDR3 DNA sequence: TGTGCCACCAGCGACAAGGGAGTGAACACCGGGGAGCTGTTTTTT.

The V and J genes are TRBV29-1 and TRBJ1-2; maybe TRBD1 (6 bases). The CDR3 has 13 residues. V was trimmed by 8 bases and J by 2 bases, leaving 15 bases between them. Germline V gives CDR1 SQVTM, CDR2 ANQGSEA. The CDR3 sequence: CSSRGGVNYGYTF. In DNA form, the CDR3 reads TGCAGCTCACGTGGGGGCGTCAACTATGGCTACACCTTC.

The J gene is TRBJ2-2, the V gene TRBV10-2; D unclear. Trimming shortened V by 2 bases and J by 6 bases, and 10 bases separated the two germline ends. Germline V gene data show CDR1 as WSHSY and CDR2 as SAAADI. The CDR3 sequence is 14 residues long. The DNA for the CDR3 is TGCGCCAGCAGTGAGGCGGCCCCGTCCGGGGAGCTGTTTTTT. Encoded protein: CASSEAAPSGELFF.

The rearrangement links TRBV28 to TRBJ1-5, with TRBD1 matching over 8 bases. CDR1 is MDHEN and CDR2 is SYDVKM in the germline V gene. Trimming took 5 bases from V and 6 from J; bases not matched to a gene: 6. The CDR3 spans 14 residues. The CDR3 nucleotides read TGTGCCAGCAGTGGCCAGGGGGCGGGTCAGCCCCAGCATTTT. It encodes CASSGQGAGQPQHF.

The V gene is TRBV19, the J gene TRBJ2-3, with 7 bases matching TRBD1. The CDR3 loop spans 11 amino acids. Losses at the gene ends were 6 bases for V and 9 bases for J; bases not matched to a gene: 3. Germline CDR1 LNHDA, CDR2 SQIVND (reference sequence). The CDR3 sequence is CASRTTGTQYF. In DNA, the CDR3 is TGTGCCAGTAGGACGACAGGGACGCAGTATTTT.

This sequence joins TRBV12-3 or TRBV12-4 and TRBJ2-7, with D unclear. The V end was cut by 3 bases, the J end by 2 bases, with 5 bases between. The CDR3 has 12 amino acids. CDR3: CASSFLPYEQYF. The CDR3 nucleotides read TGTGCCAGCAGTTTTCTGCCCTACGAGCAGTACTTC.

The chain combines TRBV7-6 with TRBJ1-1; TRBD1 matches at 7 bases. Germline CDR1 is SGHVS and CDR2 is FNYEAQ. The junction had 6 bases not matched to a gene; V was cut back by 2 bases and J by 0 bases. This CDR3 has 16 residues. The CDR3 sequence is CASSLSGGRMNTEAFF. The CDR3 region has the DNA TGTGCCAGCAGCTTATCAGGGGGTCGCATGAACACTGAAGCTTTCTTT. The variable domain in full, completed from reference TRBV7-6 and TRBJ1-1, reads GAGVSQSPRYKVTKRGQDVALRCDPISGHVSLYWYRQALGQGPEFLTYFNYEAQQDKSGLPNDRFSAERPEGSISTLTIQRTEQRDSAMYRCASSLSGGRMNTEAFFGQGTRLTVV.

This clone was picked up a small number of times. The chain joins TRBV19 to TRBJ1-1; a weak D match, TRBD1 (6 bases). CDR1 is LNHDA, CDR2 SQIVND, per germline (reference sequence). V lost 7 bases and J 2 bases, leaving 17 bases between the germline ends. The CDR3 covers 15 residues. The CDR3 DNA sequence: TGTGCCAGTACCCCTGCGGGACACCTTAACACTGAAGCTTTCTTT. This gives the protein CASTPAGHLNTEAFF.

V usage is TRBV27 and J usage is TRBJ2-2; D unclear. Germline V gene sequence: CDR1 MNHEY, CDR2 SMNVEV (reference sequence). V lost 5 bases, J lost 5 bases, and 18 bases lay in between. This CDR3 contains 16 residues. CDR3: CASSTRPTAKTGELFF. The CDR3, as DNA: TGTGCCAGCAGTACGCGTCCGACCGCCAAGACCGGGGAGCTGTTTTTT.

V usage is TRBV5-5 and J usage is TRBJ1-2; the match to TRBD1 covers 9 bases. CDR1 is SGHKS, CDR2 YYEKEE, per germline (reference sequence). V lost 4 bases and J lost 4; bases outside the gene matches: 2. This CDR3 has 13 amino acids. The CDR3 loop is CASSLDRGYGYTF. In DNA form, the CDR3 reads TGTGCCAGCAGCCTGGACAGGGGCTATGGCTACACCTTC.

V usage is TRBV2 and J usage is TRBJ2-2; D remains unclear. Trimming removed 1 base at V and 1 base at J, with 7 bases between. The CDR3 is 15 residues long. CDR1 and CDR2 (germline): SNHLY, FYNNEI. This chain's CDR3 is CASSEVRMNTGELFF. The CDR3 nucleotides are TGTGCCAGCAGTGAAGTGCGAATGAACACCGGGGAGCTGTTTTTT.

The chain couples TRBV6-6 to TRBJ1-2; possibly TRBD1 for D (5 bases). The CDR3 consists of 15 residues. V was trimmed by 2 bases and J by 4 bases, leaving 14 bases between them. Germline assignment: CDR1 MNHNY and CDR2 SVGAGI (reference sequence). In DNA, the CDR3 is TGTGCCAGCAGTTACCTCCAGGGAGGTGGCTATGGCTACACCTTC. Its protein is CASSYLQGGGYGYTF.

The chain uses TRBV7-8 and TRBJ2-7, with unresolved D. The CDR3 sequence is 13 residues long. Germline V gene data show CDR1 as SGHVS and CDR2 as FQNEAQ. V shed 1 base and J shed 9 bases, with 13 bases lying between them. DNA of the CDR3: TGTGCCAGCAGCTTAGACGGAGTTCTGTTGCAGTACTTC. Encoded protein: CASSLDGVLLQYF.

The J gene is TRBJ2-4, the V gene TRBV6-5; D remains ambiguous. Trimming shortened V by 0 bases and J by 7 bases, and 7 bases separated the two germline ends. Germline V lookup: CDR1 MNHEY, CDR2 SVGAGI. CDR3 length: 13 amino acids. The CDR3: CASSYSRGNIQYF. CDR3 bases: TGTGCCAGCAGTTACTCCCGTGGTAACATTCAGTACTTC.

The V gene is TRBV5-4, the J gene TRBJ2-1; D uncertain. Trimming took off 0 bases at V and 0 bases at J, with 10 bases between the two ends. Germline V CDR1 and CDR2: SGHNT, YYREEE (reference sequence). The CDR3 is 16 residues long. As DNA, the CDR3 is TGTGCCAGCAGCTTGGCGCGGCGGAACTCCTACAATGAGCAGTTCTTC. This gives the protein CASSLARRNSYNEQFF.

This clone was counted only a few times. The J gene is TRBJ1-5, the V gene TRBV19; possibly TRBD1 for D (5 bases). The CDR3 extends over 14 amino acids. V lost 6 bases and J 1 base, leaving 10 bases between the germline ends. Looked up from germline, CDR1 is LNHDA and CDR2 is SQIVND (reference sequence). DNA for the CDR3: TGTGCCAGTAGGGGGACGACGAGCAATCAGCCCCAGCATTTT. Encoded protein: CASRGTTSNQPQHF.

The chain recombines TRBV6-6 with TRBJ1-2; 7 nucleotides line up with TRBD1. V was clipped by 2 bases and J by 7 bases; unmatched bases: 4. The CDR3 contains 13 residues. Germline V gene lookup returns CDR1 MNHNY and CDR2 SVGAGI (reference sequence). CDR3 nucleotides: TGTGCCAGCAGTTACGCAGGGGGAAGTGGCTACACCTTC. This sequence encodes CASSYAGGSGYTF.